Here is one TCR beta chain with its context. The antigen is unknown. These data belong to a study of Ad26.COV2.S vaccination and SARS-CoV-2 variants. Study in general: Donor got 5x10^10 or 1x10^11 viral particles of Ad26.COV2.S. Overall study findings and caveats: Relative to placebo recipients, vaccine recipients exhibited elevated spike-specific TCR breadth.

Regarding treatment: around 19 received Ad26.COV2.S at low or high dose, single or two shots; a few received placebo; per-sample allocation not given. Specimens were obtained on day 63 following the first vaccine or placebo injection. This vaccine is an Ad26 vector that expresses the Wuhan-strain SARS-CoV-2 spike. Data came from immunoSEQ multiplex PCR; TCRdb stores just in-frame clones and leaves some out. The data hold roughly 460,000 clones, with about 89% observed a single time. Per the germline V gene, CDR1 is SGHTA and CDR2 is FQGTGA. V lost 6 bases, J lost 9 bases, and 10 bases stayed unmatched. This CDR3 is built from 15 residues.

This sample comprised peripheral blood, obtained in a trial of Ad26.COV2.S vaccine versus placebo. The rearrangement links TRBV7-3 to TRBJ2-1, with 11 nucleotides matching TRBD2. This receptor was obtained from a person between 18 and 65 years old who received the Ad26.COV2.S COVID-19 vaccine or a placebo. The CDR3 DNA follows: TGTGCCAGCAGGTTAGCGGGAGGGCCTTCGAGTGAGCAGTTCTTC. Amino acid sequence: CASRLAGGPSSEQFF.